A selection of T cell receptor beta chains follows, all from one sample in a study of STAT3 mutations in large granular lymphocyte leukemia. Generated by immunoSEQ multiplex PCR, the TCRdb table keeps only in-frame clones and is missing some. Among about 12,000 clones listed, 65% to 90% were seen once. Material for sequencing was peripheral blood mononuclear cells. All receptors derive from an elderly man with T-cell large granular lymphocyte leukemia. Some clones in this sample may be carry-over from other donors' samples. Each CDR3 is given with its conserved first and last residue. D genes are given only for firm matches. The size of a clone is reported for some rows only, either as once, few or many, or as a class for expanded clones.

-	15	-	TRBV19	TRBJ2-7	CASSRVTGGGYEQYF	TGTGCCAGTAGTAGAGTGACAGGCGGTGGGTACGAGCAGTACTTC
TRBD2	16	-	TRBV6-6	TRBJ2-1	CASRGLAGGTYNEQFF	TGTGCCAGCAGAGGACTAGCGGGGGGGACCTACAATGAGCAGTTCTTC
-	14	-	TRBV28	TRBJ2-1	CASSLDGASNEQFF	TGTGCCAGCAGTTTAGATGGGGCGAGCAATGAGCAGTTCTTC
TRBD1	14	-	TRBV7-9	TRBJ2-4	CASSEPGQGAVQYF	TGTGCCAGCAGCGAACCGGGACAGGGTGCGGTCCAGTACTTC
-	14	-	TRBV30	TRBJ1-2	CAWSYPGATYGYTF	TGTGCCTGGAGTTACCCAGGGGCCACCTATGGCTACACCTTC
TRBD2	18	-	TRBV11-2	TRBJ2-7	CASSYTSGGIGSSYEQYF	TGTGCCAGCAGCTATACTAGCGGGGGGATAGGAAGCTCCTACGAGCAGTACTTC
-	13	-	TRBV29-1	TRBJ1-2	CSVENRQAGGYTF	TGCAGCGTTGAAAACAGACAAGCCGGCGGCTACACCTTC
TRBD1	17	-	TRBV4-3	TRBJ2-3	CASSQATGTGQVDTQYF	TGCGCCAGCAGCCAAGCCACCGGGACAGGGCAGGTGGATACGCAGTATTTT
-	13	once	TRBV6-6	TRBJ1-2	CASSYDQGTGYTF	TGTGCCAGCAGTTATGATCAGGGGACTGGCTACACCTTC
-	15	-	TRBV14	TRBJ2-1	CASSRPGTTYNEQFF	TGTGCCAGCAGCCGGCCCGGGACAACCTACAATGAGCAGTTCTTC
-	15	few	TRBV5-4	TRBJ2-1	CASSGRQSSYNEQFF	TGTGCCAGCAGCGGCAGACAGAGCTCCTACAATGAGCAGTTCTTC
TRBD1	18	-	TRBV5-1	TRBJ1-6	CASSLAWDRGIGNSPLHF	TGCGCCAGCAGCTTGGCCTGGGACAGGGGAATCGGAAATTCACCCCTCCACTTT
TRBD2	19	few	TRBV7-9	TRBJ2-1	CASSLDPAGGAQPSNEQFF	TGTGCCAGCAGCTTAGACCCAGCGGGGGGCGCCCAGCCTAGCAATGAGCAGTTCTTC
TRBD2	14	-	TRBV29-1	TRBJ2-5	CSVPTSGGGETQYF	TGCAGCGTCCCAACTAGCGGGGGAGGAGAGACCCAGTACTTC
-	12	-	TRBV11-2	TRBJ1-2	CASSLDGAGYTF	TGTGCCAGCAGCTTAGACGGGGCTGGCTACACCTTC
-	18	-	TRBV5-6	TRBJ1-5	CASSSYTRDLYSNQPQHF	TGTGCCAGCAGCAGTTATACAAGGGATCTCTATAGCAATCAGCCCCAGCATTTT
TRBD1	15	-	TRBV11-2	TRBJ1-2	CASSRDRGQSYGYTF	TGTGCCAGCAGCCGGGACAGGGGGCAAAGCTATGGCTACACCTTC
-	13	-	TRBV19	TRBJ2-5	CASSRLIQETQYF	TGTGCCAGTAGTCGTCTGATACAAGAGACCCAGTACTTC
-	16	-	TRBV5-8	TRBJ2-1	CASSLGVHPSYNEQFF	TGTGCCAGCAGCTTGGGGGTTCACCCTTCCTACAATGAGCAGTTCTTC
TRBD1	14	-	TRBV7-2	TRBJ1-6	CASSSTGGLSPLHF	TGTGCCAGCAGCTCGACAGGGGGCCTTTCACCCCTCCACTTT
-	15	-	TRBV4-3	TRBJ2-7	CASSQEGTRGGEQYF	TGCGCCAGCAGCCAAGAGGGCACCAGGGGAGGCGAGCAGTACTTC
-	13	-	TRBV5-4	TRBJ1-2	CASSLKGEGGYTF	TGTGCCAGCAGCTTAAAAGGGGAGGGTGGCTACACCTTC
-	16	-	TRBV5-1	TRBJ2-1	CASRWGAQGGYNEQFF	TGCGCCAGCAGATGGGGCGCGCAGGGAGGCTACAATGAGCAGTTCTTC
-	11	few	TRBV5-1	TRBJ2-3	CASSFEDTQYF	TGCGCCAGCAGCTTTGAAGATACGCAGTATTTT
TRBD1	15	-	TRBV7-9	TRBJ1-6	CASSPWDSGFSPLHF	TGTGCCAGCAGCCCCTGGGACAGCGGTTTTTCACCCCTCCACTTT
-	13	-	TRBV29-1	TRBJ2-5	CSVGSGPEETQYF	TGCAGCGTTGGGTCCGGCCCGGAAGAGACCCAGTACTTC
TRBD1	15	-	TRBV28	TRBJ1-2	CASSPTGRTGYGYTF	TGTGCCAGCAGTCCGACAGGGAGGACGGGATATGGCTACACCTTC
TRBD1	13	-	TRBV28	TRBJ2-7	CASRPYRGREQYF	TGTGCCAGCAGGCCTTACAGGGGGCGCGAGCAGTACTTC
-	15	-	TRBV29-1	TRBJ1-1	CSAYISEGVNTEAFF	TGCAGCGCGTATATATCAGAGGGAGTGAACACTGAAGCTTTCTTT
-	16	-	TRBV27	TRBJ1-1	CASSLFPTGTNTEAFF	TGTGCCAGCAGTTTATTCCCCACAGGGACAAACACTGAAGCTTTCTTT
TRBD2	14	once	TRBV28	TRBJ2-4	CASSFPGLQYIQYF	TGTGCCAGCAGTTTCCCGGGACTACAATACATTCAGTACTTC
TRBD1	14	once	TRBV7-8	TRBJ1-2	CASSLDRGGYGYTF	TGTGCCAGCAGCTTAGACAGGGGAGGCTATGGCTACACCTTC
TRBD1	15	-	TRBV5-1	TRBJ1-1	CASSSLTGRSTEAFF	TGCGCCAGCAGCTCCCTGACAGGGCGTAGCACTGAAGCTTTCTTT
TRBD1	14	once	TRBV6-5	TRBJ1-4	CASSTGQGAEKLFF	TGTGCCAGCAGTACCGGACAGGGGGCGGAAAAACTGTTTTTT
TRBD1	17	-	TRBV9	TRBJ1-6	CASSRTGQGAQNSPLHF	TGTGCCAGCAGCAGAACGGGACAGGGGGCCCAAAATTCACCCCTCCACTTT
-	15	-	TRBV29-1	TRBJ2-6	CSVRFRGSGANVLTF	TGCAGCGTGAGATTCAGGGGATCTGGGGCCAACGTCCTGACTTTC
TRBD2	16	-	TRBV19	TRBJ2-3	CASSIDGGGGTDTQYF	TGTGCCAGTAGTATAGACGGGGGGGGCGGGACAGATACGCAGTATTTT
TRBD1	16	-	TRBV7-3	TRBJ2-7	CASSLVGTGPGREQYF	TGTGCCAGCAGCTTAGTCGGGACAGGGCCCGGGCGCGAGCAGTACTTC
-	16	once	TRBV5-1	TRBJ2-1	CASSLALGELNNEQFF	TGCGCCAGCAGCTTGGCGTTAGGGGAGCTTAACAATGAGCAGTTCTTC
-	14	-	TRBV5-1	TRBJ1-5	CASSTGDGNQPQHF	TGCGCCAGCAGCACGGGAGACGGGAATCAGCCCCAGCATTTT
-	15	-	TRBV7-9	TRBJ1-4	CASSLADRVREKLFF	TGTGCCAGCAGCTTAGCGGACAGAGTTCGTGAAAAACTGTTTTTT
TRBD1	15	-	TRBV28	TRBJ1-4	CASSSSSGGNEKLFF	TGTGCCAGCAGTTCTTCCTCAGGGGGGAATGAAAAACTGTTTTTT
-	14	-	TRBV18	TRBJ1-1	CASSSGHPNTEAFF	TGTGCCAGCTCATCGGGACACCCGAACACTGAAGCTTTCTTT
-	15	-	TRBV19	TRBJ2-5	CASSLKEGARETQYF	TGTGCCAGTAGTCTAAAGGAGGGGGCGCGGGAGACCCAGTACTTC
-	14	-	TRBV11-2	TRBJ1-6	CASRLTSTGAPLHF	TGTGCCAGCAGACTAACCTCGACGGGAGCACCCCTCCACTTT
-	12	few	TRBV7-9	TRBJ1-1	CASSPTGGRAFF	TGTGCCAGCAGCCCTACCGGGGGTCGGGCTTTCTTT
-	13	-	TRBV5-1	TRBJ2-5	CASSQRSQETQYF	TGCGCCAGCAGCCAAAGATCCCAAGAGACCCAGTACTTC
-	14	-	TRBV5-6	TRBJ1-4	CASSEWGMREKLFF	TGTGCCAGCAGCGAGTGGGGAATGCGGGAAAAACTGTTTTTT
TRBD2	14	-	TRBV7-9	TRBJ2-2	CASALAGQGGELFF	TGTGCCAGCGCCCTAGCGGGCCAGGGCGGGGAGCTGTTTTTT
-	13	-	TRBV5-1	TRBJ1-2	CASSLGQSDGYTF	TGCGCCAGCAGCTTGGGCCAGTCAGATGGCTACACCTTC
-	14	-	TRBV7-2	TRBJ2-7	CASSLEGLVYEQYF	TGTGCCAGCAGCTTAGAAGGGTTGGTCTACGAGCAGTACTTC
-	13	-	TRBV7-9	TRBJ2-7	CASSQLGGGEQYF	TGTGCCAGCAGTCAATTAGGGGGAGGCGAGCAGTACTTC
-	13	-	TRBV4-2	TRBJ1-2	CASSPPADAGYTF	TGTGCCAGCAGCCCCCCAGCGGACGCGGGCTACACCTTC
-	14	-	TRBV5-1	TRBJ1-5	CASSLESGNQPQHF	TGCGCCAGCAGCTTGGAATCAGGCAATCAGCCCCAGCATTTT
-	15	-	TRBV5-5	TRBJ1-2	CASSLDRLTNYGYTF	TGTGCCAGCAGCCTGGACAGACTTACTAACTATGGCTACACCTTC
-	14	-	TRBV4-1	TRBJ1-6	CASSHLNSGRPHHF	TGCGCCAGCAGCCACCTGAATTCAGGGCGACCCCACCACTTT
-	16	-	TRBV6-6	TRBJ1-2	CASSQYRDTPNYGYTF	TGTGCCAGCAGCCAATACCGGGACACTCCAAACTATGGCTACACCTTC
-	10	-	TRBV29-1	TRBJ2-5	CSVVWETQYF	TGCAGCGTTGTTTGGGAGACCCAGTACTTC